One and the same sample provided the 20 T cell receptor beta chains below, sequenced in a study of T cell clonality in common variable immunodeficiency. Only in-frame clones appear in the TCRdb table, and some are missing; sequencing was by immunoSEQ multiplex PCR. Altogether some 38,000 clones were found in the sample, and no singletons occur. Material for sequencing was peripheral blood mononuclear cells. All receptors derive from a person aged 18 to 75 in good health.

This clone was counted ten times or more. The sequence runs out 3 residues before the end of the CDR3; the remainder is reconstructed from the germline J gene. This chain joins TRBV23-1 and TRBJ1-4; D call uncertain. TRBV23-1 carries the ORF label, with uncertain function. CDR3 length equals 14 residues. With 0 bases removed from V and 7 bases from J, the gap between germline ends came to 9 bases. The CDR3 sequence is CASSQSPEGEKLFF. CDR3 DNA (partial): TGCGCCAGCAGTCAATCGCCGGAGGGTGAAAAA.

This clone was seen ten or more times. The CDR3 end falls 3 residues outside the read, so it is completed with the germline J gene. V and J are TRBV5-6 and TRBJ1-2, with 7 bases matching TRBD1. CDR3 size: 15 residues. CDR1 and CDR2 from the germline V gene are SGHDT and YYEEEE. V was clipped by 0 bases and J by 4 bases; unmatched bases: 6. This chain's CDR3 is CASSLALGDSYGYTF. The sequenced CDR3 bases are TGTGCCAGCAGCTTGGCCTTGGGGGACAGCTATGGC.

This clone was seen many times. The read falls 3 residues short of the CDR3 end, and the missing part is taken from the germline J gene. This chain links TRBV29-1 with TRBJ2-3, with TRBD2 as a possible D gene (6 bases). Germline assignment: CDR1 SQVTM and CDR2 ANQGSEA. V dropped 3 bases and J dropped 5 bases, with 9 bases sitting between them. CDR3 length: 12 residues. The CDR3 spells CSVDRGGDTQYF. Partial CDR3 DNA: TGCAGCGTTGATCGGGGAGGAGATACG.

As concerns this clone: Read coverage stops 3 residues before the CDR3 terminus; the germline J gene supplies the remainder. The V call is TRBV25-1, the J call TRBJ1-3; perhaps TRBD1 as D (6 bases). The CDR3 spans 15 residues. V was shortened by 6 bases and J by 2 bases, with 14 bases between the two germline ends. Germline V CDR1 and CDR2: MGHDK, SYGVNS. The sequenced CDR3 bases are TGTGCCAGCAGCGAAAGAGGGGGGGCTGGAAACACC. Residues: CASSERGGAGNT. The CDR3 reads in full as CASSERGGAGNTIYF. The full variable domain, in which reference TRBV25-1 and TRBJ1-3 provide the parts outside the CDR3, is EADIYQTPRYLVIGTGKKITLECSQTMGHDKMYWYQQDPGMELHLIHYSYGVNSTEKGDLSSESTVSRIRTEHFPLTLESARPSHTSQYLCASSERGGAGNTIYFGEGSWLTVV.

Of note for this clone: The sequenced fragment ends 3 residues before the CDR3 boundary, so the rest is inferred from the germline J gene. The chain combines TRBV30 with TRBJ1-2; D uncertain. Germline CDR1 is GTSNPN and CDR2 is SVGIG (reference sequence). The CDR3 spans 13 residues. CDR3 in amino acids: CAWLAGVADDYTF. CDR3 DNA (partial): TGTGCCTGGCTAGCGGGAGTGGCGGATGAC.

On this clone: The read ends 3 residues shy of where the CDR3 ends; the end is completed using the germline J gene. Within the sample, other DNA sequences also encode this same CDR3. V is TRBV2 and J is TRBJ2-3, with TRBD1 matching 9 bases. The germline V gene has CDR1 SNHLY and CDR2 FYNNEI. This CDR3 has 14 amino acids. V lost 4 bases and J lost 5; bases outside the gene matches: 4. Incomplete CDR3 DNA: TGTGCCAGCAGTGCTGGGACAGGGAGAGATACG. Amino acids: CASSAGTGRDT. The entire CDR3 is CASSAGTGRDTQYF.

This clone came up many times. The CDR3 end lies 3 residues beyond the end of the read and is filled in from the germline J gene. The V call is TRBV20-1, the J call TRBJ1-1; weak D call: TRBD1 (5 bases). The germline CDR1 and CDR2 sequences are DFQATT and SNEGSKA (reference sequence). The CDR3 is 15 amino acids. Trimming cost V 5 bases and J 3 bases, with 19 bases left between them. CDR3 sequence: CSAPLGGIQDTEAFF. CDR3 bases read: TGCAGTGCTCCTTTGGGTGGAATACAGGACACTGAA.

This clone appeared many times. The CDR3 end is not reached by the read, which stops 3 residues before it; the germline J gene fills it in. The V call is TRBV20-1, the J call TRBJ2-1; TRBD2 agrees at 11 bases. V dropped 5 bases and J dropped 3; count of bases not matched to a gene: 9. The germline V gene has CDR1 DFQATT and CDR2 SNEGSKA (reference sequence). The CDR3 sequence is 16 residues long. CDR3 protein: CSAQEGTSGNYNEQFF. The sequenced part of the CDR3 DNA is TGCAGTGCTCAAGAGGGGACTAGCGGAAACTACAATGAG.

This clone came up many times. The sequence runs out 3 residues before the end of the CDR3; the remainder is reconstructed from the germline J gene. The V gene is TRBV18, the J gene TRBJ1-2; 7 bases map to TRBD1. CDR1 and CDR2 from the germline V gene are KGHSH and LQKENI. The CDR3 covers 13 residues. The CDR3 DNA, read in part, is TGTGCCAGCTCACCAGAGGGGGCAGGAGGC. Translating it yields CASSPEGAGG. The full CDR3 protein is CASSPEGAGGYTF.

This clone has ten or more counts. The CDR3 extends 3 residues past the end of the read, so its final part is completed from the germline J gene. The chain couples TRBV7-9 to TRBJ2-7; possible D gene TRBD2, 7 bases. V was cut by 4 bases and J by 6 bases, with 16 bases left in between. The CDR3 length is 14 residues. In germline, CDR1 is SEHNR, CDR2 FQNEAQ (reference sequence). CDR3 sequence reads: CASSSGGGAIEQYF. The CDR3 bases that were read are TGTGCCAGCAGCTCTGGTGGGGGGGCCATCGAG.

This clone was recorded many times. CDR3 bases read: TGTGCCAGCAGAGATCTAGGCAGAAACGGTGGC. This translates into CASRDLGRNGG. The CDR3, in full, reads CASRDLGRNGGYTF. This chain links TRBV2 with TRBJ1-2; D not resolved. Read coverage stops 3 residues before the CDR3 terminus; the germline J gene supplies the remainder. This CDR3 region has 14 residues. V gave up 6 bases and J gave up 7 bases, with 18 bases separating them. Germline V CDR1 and CDR2: SNHLY, FYNNEI.

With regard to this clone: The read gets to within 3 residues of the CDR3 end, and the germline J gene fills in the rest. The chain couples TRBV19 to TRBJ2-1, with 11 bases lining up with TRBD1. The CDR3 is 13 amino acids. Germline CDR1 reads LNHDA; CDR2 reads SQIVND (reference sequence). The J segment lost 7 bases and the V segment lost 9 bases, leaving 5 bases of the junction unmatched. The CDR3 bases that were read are TGTGCCAGCGGACAGGGGGCTTTAAATGAG. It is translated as CASGQGALNE. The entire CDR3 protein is CASGQGALNEQFF. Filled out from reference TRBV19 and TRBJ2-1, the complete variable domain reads DGGITQSPKYLFRKEGQNVTLSCEQNLNHDAMYWYRQDPGQGLRLIYYSQIVNDFQKGDIAEGYSVSREKKESFPLTVTSAQKNPTAFYLCASGQGALNEQFFGPGTRLTVL.

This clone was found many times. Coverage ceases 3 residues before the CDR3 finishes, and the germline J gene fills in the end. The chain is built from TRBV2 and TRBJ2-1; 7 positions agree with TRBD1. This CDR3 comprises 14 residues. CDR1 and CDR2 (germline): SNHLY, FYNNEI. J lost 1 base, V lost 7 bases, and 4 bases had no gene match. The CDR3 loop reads CASNNRGSYNEQFF. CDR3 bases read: TGTGCCAGCAATAACAGGGGTTCCTACAATGAG.

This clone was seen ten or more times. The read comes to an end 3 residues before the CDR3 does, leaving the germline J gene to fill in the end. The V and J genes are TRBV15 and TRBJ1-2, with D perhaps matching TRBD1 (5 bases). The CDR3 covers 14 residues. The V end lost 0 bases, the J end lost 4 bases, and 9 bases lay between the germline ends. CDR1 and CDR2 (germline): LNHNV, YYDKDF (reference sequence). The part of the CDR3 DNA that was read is TGTGCCACCAGCAGAGAAGGGGCCTCCTATGGC. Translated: CATSREGASYG. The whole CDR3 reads CATSREGASYGYTF. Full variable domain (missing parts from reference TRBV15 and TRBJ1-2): DAMVIQNPRYQVTQFGKPVTLSCSQTLNHNVMYWYQQKSSQAPKLLFHYYDKDFNNEADTPDNFQSRRPNTSFCFLDIRSPGLGDTAMYLCATSREGASYGYTFGSGTRLTVV.

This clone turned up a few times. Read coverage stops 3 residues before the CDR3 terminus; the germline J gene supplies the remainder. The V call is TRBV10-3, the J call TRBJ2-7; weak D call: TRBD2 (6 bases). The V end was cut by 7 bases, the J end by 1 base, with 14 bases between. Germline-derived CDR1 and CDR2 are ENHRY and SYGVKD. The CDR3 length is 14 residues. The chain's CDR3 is CAITRGALSYEQYF. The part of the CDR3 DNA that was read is TGTGCCATCACCCGCGGGGCACTGTCCTACGAG.

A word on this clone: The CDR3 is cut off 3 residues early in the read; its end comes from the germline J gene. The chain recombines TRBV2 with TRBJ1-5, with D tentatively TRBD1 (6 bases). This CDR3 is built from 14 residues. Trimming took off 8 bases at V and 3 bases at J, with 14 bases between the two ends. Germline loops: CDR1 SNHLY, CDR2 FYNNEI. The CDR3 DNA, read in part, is TGTGCCAGCGGTGTACAGGGCCCCAATCAGCCC. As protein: CASGVQGPNQP. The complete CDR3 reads CASGVQGPNQPQHF. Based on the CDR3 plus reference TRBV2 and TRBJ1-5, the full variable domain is EPEVTQTPSHQVTQMGQEVILRCVPISNHLYFYWYRQILGQKVEFLVSFYNNEISEKSEIFDDQFSVERPDGSNFTLKIRSTKLEDSAMYFCASGVQGPNQPQHFGDGTRLSIL.

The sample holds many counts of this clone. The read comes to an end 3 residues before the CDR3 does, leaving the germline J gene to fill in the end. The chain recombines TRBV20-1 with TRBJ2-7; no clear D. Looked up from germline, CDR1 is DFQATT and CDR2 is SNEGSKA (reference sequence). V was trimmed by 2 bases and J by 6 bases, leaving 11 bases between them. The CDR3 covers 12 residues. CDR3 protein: CSARWLVVEQYF. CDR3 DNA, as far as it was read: TGCAGTGCTAGATGGCTAGTGGTCGAG.

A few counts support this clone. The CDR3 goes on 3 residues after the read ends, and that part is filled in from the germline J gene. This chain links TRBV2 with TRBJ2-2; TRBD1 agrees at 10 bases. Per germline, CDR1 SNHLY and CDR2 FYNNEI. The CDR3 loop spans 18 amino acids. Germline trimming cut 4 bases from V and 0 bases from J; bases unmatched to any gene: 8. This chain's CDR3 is CASSGQGAWGSNTGELFF. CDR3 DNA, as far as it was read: TGTGCCAGCAGTGGACAGGGGGCATGGGGCTCGAACACCGGGGAG.

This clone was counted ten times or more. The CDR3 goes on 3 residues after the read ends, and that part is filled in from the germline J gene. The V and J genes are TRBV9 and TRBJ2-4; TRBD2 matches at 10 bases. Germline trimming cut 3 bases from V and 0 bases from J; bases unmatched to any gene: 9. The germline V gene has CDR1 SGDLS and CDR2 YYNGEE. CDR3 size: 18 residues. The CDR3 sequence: CASSGTSGNSRAKNIQYF. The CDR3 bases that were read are TGTGCCAGCAGCGGCACTAGCGGGAATTCGCGAGCCAAAAACATT. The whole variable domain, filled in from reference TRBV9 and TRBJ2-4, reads DSGVTQTPKHLITATGQRVTLRCSPRSGDLSVYWYQQSLDQGLQFLIQYYNGEERAKGNILERFSAQQFPDLHSELNLSSLELGDSALYFCASSGTSGNSRAKNIQYFGAGTRLSVL.

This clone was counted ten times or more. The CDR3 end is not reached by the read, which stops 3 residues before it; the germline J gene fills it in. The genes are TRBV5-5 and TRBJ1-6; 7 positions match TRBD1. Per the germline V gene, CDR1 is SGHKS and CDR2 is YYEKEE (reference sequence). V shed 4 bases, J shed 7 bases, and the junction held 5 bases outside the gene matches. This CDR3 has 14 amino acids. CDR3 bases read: TGTGCCAGCAGCATGGACAGGTTGAATTCACCC. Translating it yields CASSMDRLNSP. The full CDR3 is CASSMDRLNSPLHF.